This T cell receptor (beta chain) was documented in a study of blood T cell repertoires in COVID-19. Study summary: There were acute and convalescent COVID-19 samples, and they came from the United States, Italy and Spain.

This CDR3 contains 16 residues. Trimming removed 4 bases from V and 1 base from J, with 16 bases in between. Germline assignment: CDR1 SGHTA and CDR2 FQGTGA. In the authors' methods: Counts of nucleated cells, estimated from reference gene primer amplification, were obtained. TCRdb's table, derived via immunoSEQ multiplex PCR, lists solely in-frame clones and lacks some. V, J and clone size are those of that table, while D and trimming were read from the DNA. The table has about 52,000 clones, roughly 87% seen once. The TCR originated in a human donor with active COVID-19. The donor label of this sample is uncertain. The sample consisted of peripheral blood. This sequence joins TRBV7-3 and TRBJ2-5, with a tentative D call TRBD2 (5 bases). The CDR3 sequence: CASSSSRRGGQETQYF. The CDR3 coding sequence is TGTGCCAGCAGCTCCTCTCGACGTGGAGGCCAAGAGACCCAGTACTTC.